The 21 T cell receptor beta chains below come from one sample, sequenced in a study of blood T cell repertoires in COVID-19. The repertoire was sequenced with immunoSEQ multiplex PCR; TCRdb's copy has only in-frame clones and lacks some. The repertoire holds more than 250,000 clones, with about 86% as singletons. The sequenced sample was peripheral blood. These receptors all stem from a woman in her forties or fifties with acute or convalescent COVID-19.

This chain links TRBV9 with TRBJ1-2, with a tentative D call TRBD1 (6 bases). V dropped 4 bases and J dropped 5 bases, with 18 bases sitting between them. The CDR3 totals 15 residues. Germline V lookup: CDR1 SGDLS, CDR2 YYNGEE. CDR3 in amino acids: CASSPVEGGPYGYTF. The CDR3, as DNA: TGTGCCAGCAGCCCGGTTGAAGGGGGACCTTATGGCTACACCTTC.

The chain combines TRBV2 with TRBJ2-7; 10 bases are a match to TRBD2. V was clipped by 1 base and J by 7 bases; unmatched bases: 7. Per germline, CDR1 SNHLY and CDR2 FYNNEI. There are 15 residues in the CDR3. This chain's CDR3 is CASSEEVAGGGEQYF. In DNA, the CDR3 is TGTGCCAGCAGTGAAGAGGTAGCGGGAGGTGGGGAGCAGTACTTC. The full variable domain, its missing parts supplied by reference TRBV2 and TRBJ2-7, is EPEVTQTPSHQVTQMGQEVILRCVPISNHLYFYWYRQILGQKVEFLVSFYNNEISEKSEIFDDQFSVERPDGSNFTLKIRSTKLEDSAMYFCASSEEVAGGGEQYFGPGTRLTVT.

The rearrangement uses TRBV10-3 and TRBJ2-5; 11 bases map to TRBD2. Germline V gene sequence: CDR1 ENHRY, CDR2 SYGVKD. The CDR3 runs to 16 residues. V dropped 0 bases and J dropped 5; count of bases not matched to a gene: 5. In nucleotides, the CDR3 is TGTGCCATCAGTGAGTCGTTAGCGGGGGGGGGCGAGACCCAGTACTTC. Translation: CAISESLAGGGETQYF.

The chain carries TRBV7-6 and TRBJ1-2, with no clear D. Per germline, CDR1 SGHVS and CDR2 FNYEAQ. The CDR3 loop spans 13 amino acids. Trimming took off 1 base at V and 8 bases at J, with 11 bases between the two ends. For the CDR3, the DNA is TGTGCCAGCAGCTTAGGTTTCGGGGAAGGCTACACCTTC. Amino acids: CASSLGFGEGYTF.

The V and J genes are TRBV4-1 and TRBJ1-5; D gene ambiguous. The CDR3 length is 14 residues. Germline V gene sequence: CDR1 MGHRA, CDR2 YSYEKL. V was trimmed by 0 bases and J by 7 bases, leaving 10 bases between them. The CDR3 bases are TGCGCCAGCAGCCAAGATCTGGGAGGACAGCCCCAGCATTTT. As protein: CASSQDLGGQPQHF.

V and J are TRBV6-6 and TRBJ1-1; D unclear. Germline CDR1 reads MNHNY; CDR2 reads SVGAGI (reference sequence). V lost 6 bases, J lost 1 base, and 12 bases lay in between. CDR3 length: 14 amino acids. Here the CDR3 reads CASRAYNGNTEAFF. CDR3 in DNA: TGTGCCAGCAGGGCTTATAATGGGAACACTGAAGCTTTCTTT.

The table lists this clone with a few counts. The V and J genes are TRBV30 and TRBJ2-7; 14 positions match TRBD2. V shed 1 base and J 2 bases; nucleotides not matched to a gene: 10. Germline V gene data show CDR1 as GTSNPN and CDR2 as SVGIG (reference sequence). The CDR3 has 18 residues. The CDR3 is CAWSAQLRTSGRPYEQYF. In DNA form, the CDR3 reads TGTGCCTGGAGTGCCCAATTACGGACTAGCGGGAGGCCCTACGAGCAGTACTTC.

The chain couples TRBV6-1 to TRBJ2-5; 12 bases align to TRBD2. The CDR3 contains 17 residues. Germline loops: CDR1 MNHNS, CDR2 SASEGT. Trimming cost V 2 bases and J 5 bases; bases outside gene matches: 9. The CDR3 spells CASSERLRLAGGETQYF. The CDR3, as DNA: TGTGCCAGCAGTGAACGTCTGAGGCTAGCGGGAGGGGAGACCCAGTACTTC.

The chain joins TRBV5-4 to TRBJ1-4, with D tentatively TRBD1 (5 bases). This CDR3 spans 18 amino acids. V was trimmed by 1 base and J by 6 bases, leaving 22 bases between them. From germline, CDR1 is SGHNT and CDR2 YYREEE (reference sequence). CDR3 coding DNA: TGTGCCAGCAGCTTGAGTGTCAACGGAGGGGACGGGGATGAAAAACTGTTTTTT. Protein sequence: CASSLSVNGGDGDEKLFF.

This chain connects TRBV10-3 to TRBJ1-3; D is possibly TRBD1 (6 bases). The CDR3 totals 16 residues. V was cut by 6 bases and J by 1 base, with 16 bases left in between. The germline CDR1 and CDR2 sequences are ENHRY and SYGVKD. The DNA for the CDR3 is TGTGCCATCAGGGACGCGACAAGGGGGTCTGGAAACACCATATATTTT. Translation gives CAIRDATRGSGNTIYF.

This chain joins TRBV7-9 and TRBJ2-7; maybe TRBD2 (6 bases). Germline lookup yields CDR1 SEHNR and CDR2 FQNEAQ (reference sequence). V was pared by 0 bases and J by 2 bases, with 8 bases between. The CDR3 covers 14 residues. The CDR3 DNA follows: TGTGCCAGCAGCTTAGCCGGGAGAGCCTACGAGCAGTACGTC. The encoded protein is CASSLAGRAYEQYV.

The chain recombines TRBV5-1 with TRBJ2-7; TRBD1 matches at 10 bases. The germline V gene encodes CDR1 SGHRS and CDR2 YFSETQ. The CDR3 extends over 15 amino acids. Trimming at V came to 4 bases and at J to 3 bases, leaving 7 bases not matched to a gene. CDR3 loop: CASSAGTGVGYEQYV. The CDR3 nucleotides read TGCGCCAGCAGCGCCGGGACAGGGGTTGGCTACGAGCAGTACGTC.

This rearrangement joins TRBV7-9 to TRBJ2-1; TRBD1 is a possible D gene (5 bases). Looked up from germline, CDR1 is SEHNR and CDR2 is FQNEAQ (reference sequence). Trimming removed 6 bases from V and 0 bases from J, with 12 bases in between. The CDR3 has 15 residues. The CDR3 sequence: CASSLTESSYNEQFF. The CDR3 DNA sequence: TGTGCCAGCAGTCTGACAGAAAGCTCCTACAATGAGCAGTTCTTC.

The gene calls are TRBV5-1 and TRBJ2-1; 11 nucleotides match TRBD1. The length of the CDR3 is 14 residues. The germline gives CDR1 SGHRS, CDR2 YFSETQ. Trimming at V came to 7 bases and at J to 9 bases, leaving 9 bases not matched to a gene. Here the CDR3 reads CASQDRGLMGEQFF. CDR3 nucleotides: TGCGCCAGCCAGGACAGGGGGCTTATGGGTGAGCAGTTCTTC.

The chain links TRBV5-1 to TRBJ1-4; tentatively, D is TRBD1 (6 bases). The V end was cut by 5 bases, the J end by 5 bases, with 10 bases between. The length of the CDR3 is 13 residues. CDR1 and CDR2 (germline): SGHRS, YFSETQ. CDR3 loop: CASSRTENEKLFF. As DNA, the CDR3 is TGCGCCAGCAGTCGGACAGAGAATGAAAAACTGTTTTTT.

The genes are TRBV29-1 and TRBJ2-3; D possibly corresponds to TRBD2 (6 bases). This CDR3 contains 14 residues. Looked up from germline, CDR1 is SQVTM and CDR2 is ANQGSEA. Trimming took 3 bases from V and 6 from J, leaving 16 bases between them. In nucleotides, the CDR3 is TGCAGCGTTGACGCTAGCGTGGTAGAGGATACGCAGTATTTT. Protein: CSVDASVVEDTQYF.

This clone is a singleton in its sample. This rearrangement joins TRBV28 to TRBJ1-4; D not resolved. Germline-derived CDR1 and CDR2 are MDHEN and SYDVKM. This CDR3 has 14 residues. The V end lost 6 bases, the J end lost 0 bases, and 8 bases lay between the germline ends. CDR3 region: CASRQLATNEKLFF. Here the CDR3 DNA reads TGTGCCAGCAGGCAACTTGCAACTAATGAAAAACTGTTTTTT.

The J gene is TRBJ1-4, the V gene TRBV27, with 8 bases that match TRBD1. The CDR3 totals 15 residues. V lost 5 bases, J lost 5 bases, and 7 bases stayed unmatched. Germline assignment: CDR1 MNHEY and CDR2 SMNVEV (reference sequence). CDR3 in DNA: TGTGCCAGCAGTCCCCGGACAGGGCGAAATGAAAAACTGTTTTTT. Protein product: CASSPRTGRNEKLFF.

This clone was detected once. CDR3 in amino acids: CASSPRQARGSGATNEKLFF. The CDR3, as DNA: TGTGCCAGCAGCCCCCGTCAGGCTAGGGGTTCAGGCGCAACTAATGAAAAACTGTTTTTT. The rearrangement links TRBV3-1 (or the pseudogene TRBV3-2) to TRBJ1-4, with D possibly matching TRBD1 (5 bases). The germline V gene encodes CDR1 LGHDT and CDR2 YNNKEL (reference sequence). This CDR3 has 20 residues. Trimming pared 4 bases from V and 0 bases from J, leaving 24 bases between.

Only a few counts were recorded for this clone. This chain uses TRBV2 with TRBJ1-2; TRBD1 matches 9 bases. There are 17 residues in the CDR3. V dropped 6 bases and J dropped 0; count of bases not matched to a gene: 11. Germline values: CDR1 SNHLY, CDR2 FYNNEI. The CDR3, as DNA: TGTGCCAGCAGGGCAGGACAGGGGAGAGGGCCTAACTATGGCTACACCTTC. This codes for CASRAGQGRGPNYGYTF.

The chain has TRBV5-1 and TRBJ2-7, with 11 bases matching TRBD2. The CDR3 length is 16 residues. Germline assignment: CDR1 SGHRS and CDR2 YFSETQ. Trimming removed 1 base from V and 1 base from J; junction bases left unmatched: 4. CDR3: CASSLSPSGGSYEQYV. CDR3 nucleotides: TGCGCCAGCAGCTTGAGTCCTAGCGGGGGGTCCTACGAGCAGTACGTC.